This entry features one T cell receptor (beta chain) sequence. Its antigen is still unknown. Germline lookup yields CDR1 MDHEN and CDR2 SYDVKM. After removal of 3 bases from V and 13 bases from J, the junction contained 11 bases not matched to a gene. The CDR3 covers 14 residues. The sample belongs to a study of cytomegalovirus exposure and HLA in healthy donors. Study at large: Some 85 million unique TCRs, all from HLA-typed donors, were included in an early release of the data.

A multiplex PCR was run with 60 Vbeta primers and 13 Jbeta primers. Sequenced by immunoSEQ multiplex PCR; TCRdb stores in-frame clones only, minus some. The sample shows some 130,000 clones, roughly 80% of them seen only once. Study results and limitations: High specificity and sensitivity for cytomegalovirus status were reported for the classifier. 87-base-pair reads could not separate some V segments, including TRBV6-2 and TRBV6-3.

The chain has TRBV28 and TRBJ2-1; 8 positions match TRBD2. The sequence came from a woman aged 40 to 49 in good health and CMV-seronegative. Sequenced: PBMCs. The CDR3 DNA sequence: TGTGCCAGCAGTTTGGCAACCGGGAGGGAGGACCAGTTCTTC. Translated, it gives CASSLATGREDQFF.